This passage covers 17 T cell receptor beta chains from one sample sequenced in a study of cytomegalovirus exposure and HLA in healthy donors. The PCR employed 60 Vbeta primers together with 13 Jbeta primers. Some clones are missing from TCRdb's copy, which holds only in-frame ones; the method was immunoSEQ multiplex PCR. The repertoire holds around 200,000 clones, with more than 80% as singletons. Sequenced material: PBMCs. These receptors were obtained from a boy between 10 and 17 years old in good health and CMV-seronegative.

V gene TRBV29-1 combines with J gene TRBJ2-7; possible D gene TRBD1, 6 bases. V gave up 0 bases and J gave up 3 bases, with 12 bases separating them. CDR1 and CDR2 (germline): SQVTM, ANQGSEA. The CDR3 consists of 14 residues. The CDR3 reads CSVEDRGTLYEQYF. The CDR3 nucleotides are TGCAGCGTTGAAGATAGGGGGACCCTCTACGAGCAGTACTTC.

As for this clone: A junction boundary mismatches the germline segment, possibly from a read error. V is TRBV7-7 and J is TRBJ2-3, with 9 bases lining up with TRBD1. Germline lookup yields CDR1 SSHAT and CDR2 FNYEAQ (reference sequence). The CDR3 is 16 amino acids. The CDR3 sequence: CASSLDAGQGPDTQYF. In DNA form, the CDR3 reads TGTGCTAGCAGCTTAGATGCCGGACAGGGGCCAGATACGCAGTATTTT. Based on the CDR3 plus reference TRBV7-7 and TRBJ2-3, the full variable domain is GAGVSQSPRYKVTKRGQDVTLRCDPISSHATLYWYQQALGQGPEFLTYFNYEAQPDKSGLPSDRFSAERPEGSISTLTIQRTEQRDSAMYRCASSLDAGQGPDTQYFGPGTRLTVL.

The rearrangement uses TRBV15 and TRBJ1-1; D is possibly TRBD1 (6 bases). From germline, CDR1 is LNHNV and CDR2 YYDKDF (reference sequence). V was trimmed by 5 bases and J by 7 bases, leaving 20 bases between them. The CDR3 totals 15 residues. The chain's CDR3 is CATSLFPRGHYEAFF. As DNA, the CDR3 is TGTGCCACCAGCCTGTTCCCCAGGGGTCATTATGAAGCTTTCTTT.

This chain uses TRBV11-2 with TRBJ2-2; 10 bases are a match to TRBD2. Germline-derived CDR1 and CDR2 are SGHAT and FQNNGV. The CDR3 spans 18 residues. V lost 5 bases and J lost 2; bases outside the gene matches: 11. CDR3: CASSRPATSGINTGELFF. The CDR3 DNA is TGTGCCAGCAGCCGACCAGCCACTAGCGGGATTAACACCGGGGAGCTGTTTTTT. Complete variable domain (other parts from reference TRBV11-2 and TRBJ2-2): EAGVAQSPRYKIIEKRQSVAFWCNPISGHATLYWYQQILGQGPKLLIQFQNNGVVDDSQLPKDRFSAERLKGVDSTLKIQPAKLEDSAVYLCASSRPATSGINTGELFFGEGSRLTVL.

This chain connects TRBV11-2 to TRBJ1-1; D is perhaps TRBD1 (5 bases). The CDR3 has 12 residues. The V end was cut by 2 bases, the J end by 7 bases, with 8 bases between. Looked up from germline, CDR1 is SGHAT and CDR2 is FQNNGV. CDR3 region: CASSLTGVEAFF. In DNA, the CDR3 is TGTGCCAGCAGCTTAACGGGGGTTGAAGCTTTCTTT.

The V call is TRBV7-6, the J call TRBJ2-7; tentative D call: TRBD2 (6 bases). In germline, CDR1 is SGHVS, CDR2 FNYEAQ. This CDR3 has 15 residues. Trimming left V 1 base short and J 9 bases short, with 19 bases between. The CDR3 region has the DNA TGTGCCAGCAGCTTAGGGCCAGCGGGCGCCGACGGGCAGTACTTC. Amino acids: CASSLGPAGADGQYF.

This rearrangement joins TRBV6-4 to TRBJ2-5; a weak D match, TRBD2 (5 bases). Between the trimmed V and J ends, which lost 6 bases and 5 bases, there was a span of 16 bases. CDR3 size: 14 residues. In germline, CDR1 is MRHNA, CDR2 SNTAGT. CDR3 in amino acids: CASSKGREWETQYF. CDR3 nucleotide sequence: TGTGCCAGCAGCAAAGGACGGGAATGGGAGACCCAGTACTTC.

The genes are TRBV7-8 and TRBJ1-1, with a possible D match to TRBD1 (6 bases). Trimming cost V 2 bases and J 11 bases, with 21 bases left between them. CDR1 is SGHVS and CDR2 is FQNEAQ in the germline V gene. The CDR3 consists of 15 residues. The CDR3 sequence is CASSLISASVTGAFF. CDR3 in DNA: TGTGCCAGCAGCTTAATCAGTGCGTCGGTAACAGGGGCTTTCTTT.

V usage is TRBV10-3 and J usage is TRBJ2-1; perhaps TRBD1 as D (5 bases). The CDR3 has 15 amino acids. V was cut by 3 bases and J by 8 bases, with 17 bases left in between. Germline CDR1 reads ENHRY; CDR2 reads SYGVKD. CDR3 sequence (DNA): TGTGCCATCAGTGAAGGGGCAGGGCTTCAGGATGAGCAGTTCTTC. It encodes CAISEGAGLQDEQFF.

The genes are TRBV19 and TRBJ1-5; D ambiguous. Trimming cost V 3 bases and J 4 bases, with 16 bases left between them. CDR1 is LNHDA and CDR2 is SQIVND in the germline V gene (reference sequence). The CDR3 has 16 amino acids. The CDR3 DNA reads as TGTGCCAGTAGTATTCGACTCCGGGGTCGAAATCAGCCCCAGCATTTT. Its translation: CASSIRLRGRNQPQHF.

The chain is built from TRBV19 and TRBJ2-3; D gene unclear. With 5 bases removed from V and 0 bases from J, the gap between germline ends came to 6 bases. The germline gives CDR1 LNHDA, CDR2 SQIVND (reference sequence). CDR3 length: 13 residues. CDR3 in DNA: TGTGCCAGTAGTGTCTCTAGCACAGATACGCAGTATTTT. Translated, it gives CASSVSSTDTQYF. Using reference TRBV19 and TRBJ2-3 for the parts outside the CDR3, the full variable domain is DGGITQSPKYLFRKEGQNVTLSCEQNLNHDAMYWYRQDPGQGLRLIYYSQIVNDFQKGDIAEGYSVSREKKESFPLTVTSAQKNPTAFYLCASSVSSTDTQYFGPGTRLTVL.

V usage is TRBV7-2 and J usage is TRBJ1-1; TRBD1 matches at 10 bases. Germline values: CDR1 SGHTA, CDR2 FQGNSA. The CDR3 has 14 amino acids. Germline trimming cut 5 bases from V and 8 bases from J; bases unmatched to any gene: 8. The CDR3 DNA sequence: TGTGCCAGCAGCCGTCGGACAGGGGGGGGAGAAGCTTTCTTT. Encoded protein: CASSRRTGGGEAFF.

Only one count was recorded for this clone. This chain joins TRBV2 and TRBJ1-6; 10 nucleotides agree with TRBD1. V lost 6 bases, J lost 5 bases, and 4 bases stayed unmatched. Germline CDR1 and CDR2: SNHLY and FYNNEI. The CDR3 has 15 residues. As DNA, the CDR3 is TGTGCCAGCAGAACCGGGACAGGGGATAATTCACCCCTCCACTTT. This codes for CASRTGTGDNSPLHF. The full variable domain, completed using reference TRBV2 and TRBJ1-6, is EPEVTQTPSHQVTQMGQEVILRCVPISNHLYFYWYRQILGQKVEFLVSFYNNEISEKSEIFDDQFSVERPDGSNFTLKIRSTKLEDSAMYFCASRTGTGDNSPLHFGNGTRLTVT.

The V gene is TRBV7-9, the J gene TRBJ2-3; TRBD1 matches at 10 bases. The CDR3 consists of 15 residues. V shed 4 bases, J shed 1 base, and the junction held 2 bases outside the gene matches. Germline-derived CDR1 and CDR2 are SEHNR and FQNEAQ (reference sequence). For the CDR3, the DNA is TGTGCCAGCAGCTCTGGGACAGGGGGCACAGATACGCAGTATTTT. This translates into CASSSGTGGTDTQYF. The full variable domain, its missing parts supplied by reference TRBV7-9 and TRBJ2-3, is DTGVSQNPRHKITKRGQNVTFRCDPISEHNRLYWYRQTLGQGPEFLTYFQNEAQLEKSRLLSDRFSAERPKGSFSTLEIQRTEQGDSAMYLCASSSGTGGTDTQYFGPGTRLTVL.

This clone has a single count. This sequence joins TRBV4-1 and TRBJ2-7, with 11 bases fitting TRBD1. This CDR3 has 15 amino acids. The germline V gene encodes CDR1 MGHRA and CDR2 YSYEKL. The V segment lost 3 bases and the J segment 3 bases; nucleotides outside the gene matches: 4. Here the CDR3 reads CASSHVGQGVYEQYF. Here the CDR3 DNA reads TGCGCCAGCAGCCACGTGGGACAGGGGGTCTACGAGCAGTACTTC.

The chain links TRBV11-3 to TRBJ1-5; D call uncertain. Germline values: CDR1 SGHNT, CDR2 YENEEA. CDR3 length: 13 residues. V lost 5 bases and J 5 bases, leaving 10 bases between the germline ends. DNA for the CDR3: TGTGCCAGCAGCCCTGGGGAGTATCAGCCCCAGCATTTT. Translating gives CASSPGEYQPQHF.

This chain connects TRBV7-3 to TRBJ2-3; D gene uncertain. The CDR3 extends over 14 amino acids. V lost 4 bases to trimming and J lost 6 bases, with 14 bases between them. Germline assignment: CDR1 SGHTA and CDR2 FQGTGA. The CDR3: CASSSEADFDTQYF. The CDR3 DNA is TGTGCCAGCAGCTCTGAGGCTGACTTTGATACGCAGTATTTT.